A single sample gave rise to the 4 T cell receptor beta chains below, sequenced in a study of blood T cell repertoires in COVID-19. Profiling relied on immunoSEQ multiplex PCR, and the TCRdb table lists in-frame clones only, not all of them. Among about 230,000 clones, about nine tenths were seen once, and the ten largest hold less than 3.5%. The sequenced material came from peripheral blood. All receptors come from a woman in her sixties or seventies with acute or convalescent COVID-19.

A few counts support this clone. The gene calls are TRBV7-9 and TRBJ2-1; maybe TRBD1 (6 bases). V was pared by 5 bases and J by 1 base, with 15 bases between. The CDR3 extends over 16 amino acids. Germline V gene lookup returns CDR1 SEHNR and CDR2 FQNEAQ (reference sequence). The CDR3 loop reads CASSTQDSPSYNEQFF. CDR3 nucleotide sequence: TGTGCCAGCAGCACCCAGGACAGCCCGTCCTACAATGAGCAGTTCTTC.

Points on this clone: This CDR3 is also generated by other DNA sequences in the sample. The DNA of the CDR3 is TGTGCCAGTAGTACCGGGACAACCAGCAATCAGCCCCAGCATTTT. Amino acid sequence: CASSTGTTSNQPQHF. V is TRBV19 and J is TRBJ1-5, with TRBD1 as a possible D gene (6 bases). CDR3 length equals 15 residues. Germline CDR1 LNHDA, CDR2 SQIVND (reference sequence). The germline V and J ends were trimmed by 4 bases and 1 base, with 11 bases remaining between them.

This clone was observed once. The chain employs TRBV7-2 and TRBJ2-3; TRBD2 matches at 7 bases. V was pared by 0 bases and J by 0 bases, with 3 bases of the junction left unmatched. This CDR3 contains 16 residues. Germline V gene sequence: CDR1 SGHTA, CDR2 FQGNSA. The CDR3 spells CASSLALAASTDTQYF. CDR3 nucleotide sequence: TGTGCCAGCAGCTTAGCGCTAGCGGCTAGCACAGATACGCAGTATTTT.

The V and J genes are TRBV9 and TRBJ2-2; a possible D gene is TRBD1 (5 bases). V was clipped by 4 bases and J by 4 bases, with 14 bases between them. The CDR3 sequence is 15 residues long. Germline V gene data show CDR1 as SGDLS and CDR2 as YYNGEE. The CDR3 bases are TGTGCCAGCAGCTCTCAGGGCCGAGGCACCGGGGAGCTGTTTTTT. It is translated as CASSSQGRGTGELFF.